This TCR beta chain derives from a study of beta chain features in type 1 diabetes. Sequencing targeted expressed TCRB transcripts, as all isolated RNA had been reverse transcribed. Sequencing was performed with immunoSEQ multiplex PCR; in TCRdb, only in-frame clones are kept and a portion is missing. The sample shows about 260,000 clones, around 68% of them seen only once. The table lists this clone with a few counts. The source of this sequence is a man aged 25-45 years in good health. The sample taken for sequencing was naive CD4+ T cells from blood.

CDR3 sequence: CASSQDRGETQYF. In DNA form, the CDR3 reads TGCGCCAGCAGTCAAGACAGGGGAGAGACCCAGTACTTC. The chain carries TRBV23-1 and TRBJ2-5, with 8 bases lining up with TRBD1. TRBV23-1 is reported as an ORF; its role is uncertain. V lost 2 bases to trimming and J lost 4 bases; unmatched junction nucleotides: 0. The CDR3 contains 13 residues.